These 5 T cell receptor beta chains came from one sample sequenced in a study of cytomegalovirus exposure and HLA in healthy donors. Produced via immunoSEQ multiplex PCR; TCRdb's table is partial and in-frame only. The table records 180,000 or so clones, approximately 86% of them present only once. Sample: PBMCs. The receptors shown here come from a man aged 25-45 years in good health and CMV-seropositive.

This clone showed up just once. V is TRBV27 and J is TRBJ1-2, with D perhaps TRBD1 (5 bases). Germline-derived CDR1 and CDR2 are MNHEY and SMNVEV (reference sequence). The CDR3 is 15 residues long. Trimming took off 7 bases at V and 5 bases at J, with 20 bases between the two ends. CDR3 residues: CASILEGVIKYGYTF. DNA for the CDR3: TGTGCCAGCATCTTAGAAGGGGTGATTAAGTATGGCTACACCTTC.

The chain links TRBV6-1 to TRBJ2-7; perhaps D is TRBD1 or TRBD2 (5 bases each). CDR3 length equals 14 residues. Trimming cost V 2 bases and J 6 bases, with 14 bases left between them. CDR1 and CDR2 from the germline V gene are MNHNS and SASEGT. CDR3 loop: CASSERGPQGEQYF. The CDR3 DNA sequence: TGTGCCAGCAGTGAAAGAGGGCCCCAGGGCGAGCAGTACTTC.

This clone was seen just once. This chain's CDR3 is CASSVGINDRGGEKLFF. The DNA for the CDR3 is TGTGCCAGCAGCGTAGGCATTAACGACAGGGGCGGTGAAAAACTGTTTTTT. The V call is TRBV9, the J call TRBJ1-4, with TRBD1 identical over 8 bases. Germline V gene sequence: CDR1 SGDLS, CDR2 YYNGEE. V gave up 0 bases and J gave up 7 bases; unmatched junction bases: 11. CDR3 length equals 17 residues.

This clone was observed a handful of times. J is TRBJ1-5 and V is TRBV5-8, with D unclear. The germline V gene encodes CDR1 SGHTS and CDR2 YDEGEE. The CDR3 consists of 12 residues. Deletions cut 7 bases from V and 0 bases from J, with 5 bases between. The CDR3, as DNA: TGTGCCAGCGGGGATAGCAATCAGCCCCAGCATTTT. Its translation is CASGDSNQPQHF.

The chain employs TRBV5-1 and TRBJ2-1; 15 bases agree with TRBD2. V was clipped by 2 bases and J by 0 bases; unmatched bases: 6. CDR1 and CDR2 (germline): SGHRS, YFSETQ. This CDR3 contains 19 residues. The CDR3 here is CASSFRTSGGASSYNEQFF. The CDR3 DNA reads TGCGCCAGCAGCTTTCGGACTAGCGGGGGGGCGAGCTCCTACAATGAGCAGTTCTTC.